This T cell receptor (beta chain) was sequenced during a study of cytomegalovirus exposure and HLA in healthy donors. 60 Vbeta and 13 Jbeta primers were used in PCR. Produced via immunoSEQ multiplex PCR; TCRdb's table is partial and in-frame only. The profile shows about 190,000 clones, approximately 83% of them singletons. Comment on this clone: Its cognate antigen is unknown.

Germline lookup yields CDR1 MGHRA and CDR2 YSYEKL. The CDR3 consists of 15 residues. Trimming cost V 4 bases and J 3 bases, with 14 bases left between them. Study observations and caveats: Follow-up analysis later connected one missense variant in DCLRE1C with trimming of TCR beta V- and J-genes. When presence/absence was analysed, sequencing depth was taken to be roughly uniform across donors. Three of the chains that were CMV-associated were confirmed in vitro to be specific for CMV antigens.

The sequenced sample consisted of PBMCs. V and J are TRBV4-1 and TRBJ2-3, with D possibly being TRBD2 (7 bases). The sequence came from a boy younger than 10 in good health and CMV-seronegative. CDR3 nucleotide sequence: TGCGCCAGCAGCCCGCTGGGGGGGCGTACAGATACGCAGTATTTT. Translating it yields CASSPLGGRTDTQYF.